Sequencing of this TCR beta chain was carried out in a study of blood T cell repertoires in COVID-19. Sequencing was performed with immunoSEQ multiplex PCR; in TCRdb, only in-frame clones are kept and a portion is missing. The sample has 200,000 to 250,000 clones, around nine tenths seen once. Germline lookup yields CDR1 SGHTA and CDR2 FQGNSA. The CDR3 covers 13 residues. Trimming pared 9 bases from V and 3 bases from J, leaving 12 bases between. The chain carries TRBV7-2 and TRBJ1-5; D gene ambiguous. This TCR derives from a middle-aged woman who had recovered from COVID-19. Sequencing used peripheral blood. CDR3 DNA: TGTGCCAGTAAACAGAGCCCCAATCAGCCCCAGCATTTT. It is translated as CASKQSPNQPQHF.